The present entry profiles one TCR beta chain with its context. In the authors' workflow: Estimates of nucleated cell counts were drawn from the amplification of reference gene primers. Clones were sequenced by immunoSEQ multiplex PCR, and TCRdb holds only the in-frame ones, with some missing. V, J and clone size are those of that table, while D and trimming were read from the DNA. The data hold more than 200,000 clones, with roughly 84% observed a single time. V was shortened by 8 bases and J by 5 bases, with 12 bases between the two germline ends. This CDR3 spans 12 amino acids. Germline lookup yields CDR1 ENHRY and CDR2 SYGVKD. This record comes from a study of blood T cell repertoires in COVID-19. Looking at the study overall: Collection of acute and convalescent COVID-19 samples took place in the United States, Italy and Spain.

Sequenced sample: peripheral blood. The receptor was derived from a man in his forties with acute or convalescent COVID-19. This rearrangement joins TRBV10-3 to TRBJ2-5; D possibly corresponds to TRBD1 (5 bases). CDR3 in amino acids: CAIGKGLETQYF. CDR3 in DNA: TGTGCCATCGGGAAGGGGCTGGAGACCCAGTACTTC.